Listed below are T cell receptor beta chains from one sample, sequenced in a study of T cells in Graves' hyperthyroidism and ophthalmopathy. TCRdb analysed the multiplex PCR reads with MiXCR anew, one entry per CDR3 protein. The sample records roughly 740,000 distinct CDR3 sequences, 15% to 20% being singletons. The sample consisted of blood. Source of these receptors: a man between 18 and 29 years old with Graves' hyperthyroidism. Both conserved end residues are part of each CDR3. The D gene is left open where the match is weak. A clone size is listed for some rows: how often the clone was seen (once, few, many), or a class if it is expanded.

clone size: many; J gene: TRBJ1-2; D gene: -; V gene: TRBV29-1; CDR3 DNA: TGCAGTGGAGGGGAGGCTAACTATGGCTACACCTTC; CDR3 protein: CSGGEANYGYTF
clone size: few; J gene: TRBJ2-2; D gene: TRBD2; V gene: TRBV10-3; CDR3 DNA: TGTGCCATCAGTGACATAACTAGCGGGAGAACCACCGGGGAGCTGTTTTTT; CDR3 protein: CAISDITSGRTTGELFF
clone size: many; J gene: TRBJ2-5; D gene: -; V gene: TRBV2; CDR3 DNA: TGTGCCAGCAGTGGCTCCGAGGAGACCCAGTACTTC; CDR3 protein: CASSGSEETQYF
clone size: many; J gene: TRBJ2-1; D gene: TRBD2; V gene: TRBV7-8; CDR3 DNA: TGTGCCAGCAGCTTAGGAGTAGCGGGAGCTTTTGAGCAGTTCTTC; CDR3 protein: CASSLGVAGAFEQFF
clone size: once; J gene: TRBJ1-5; D gene: TRBD1; V gene: TRBV19; CDR3 DNA: TGTGCCAGTAGACTCCGGGACAGGGGTAGCAATCAGCCCCAGCATTTT; CDR3 protein: CASRLRDRGSNQPQHF
clone size: -; J gene: TRBJ2-5; D gene: TRBD2; V gene: TRBV27; CDR3 DNA: TGTGCCAGCAGTTTATCAGTTGGACTAGCGGGAGGAGAGACCCAGTACTTC; CDR3 protein: CASSLSVGLAGGETQYF
clone size: few; J gene: TRBJ1-1; D gene: -; V gene: TRBV4-1; CDR3 DNA: TGCGCCAGCAGCCAAGAGGAGGCCGGACCGATGAACACTGAAGCTTTCTTT; CDR3 protein: CASSQEEAGPMNTEAFF
clone size: many; J gene: TRBJ2-1; D gene: -; V gene: TRBV27; CDR3 DNA: TGTGCCAGCAGCCCAGCGGGCCCTCACAATGAGCAGTTCTTC; CDR3 protein: CASSPAGPHNEQFF
clone size: few; J gene: TRBJ2-7; D gene: TRBD2; V gene: TRBV7-8; CDR3 DNA: TGTGCCAGCAGCTTCGGGGGGGGAGAGAACAACGAGCAGTACTTC; CDR3 protein: CASSFGGGENNEQYF
clone size: many; J gene: TRBJ1-1; D gene: -; V gene: TRBV19; CDR3 DNA: TGTGCCAGTAGTATGCAGGCTCGCACTGAAGCTTTCTTT; CDR3 protein: CASSMQARTEAFF
clone size: many; J gene: TRBJ2-3; D gene: -; V gene: TRBV18; CDR3 DNA: TGTGCCAGCTCAACCACGGTAACCACAGATACGCAGTATTTT; CDR3 protein: CASSTTVTTDTQYF
clone size: many; J gene: TRBJ2-5; D gene: TRBD2; V gene: TRBV12-3/TRBV12-4; CDR3 DNA: TGTGCCAGCAGCCCAAGCGGGAGTGCCAAAGAGACCCAGTACTTC; CDR3 protein: CASSPSGSAKETQYF
clone size: few; J gene: TRBJ2-7; D gene: TRBD1; V gene: TRBV7-2; CDR3 DNA: TGTGCCAGCAGCTTAGACGGAGAGACAGGGGGTTTCGACGAGCAGTACTTC; CDR3 protein: CASSLDGETGGFDEQYF
clone size: many; J gene: TRBJ2-3; D gene: -; V gene: TRBV29-1; CDR3 DNA: TGCAGCGTTGATTGGGGAGATACGCAGTATTTT; CDR3 protein: CSVDWGDTQYF
clone size: -; J gene: TRBJ2-7; D gene: -; V gene: TRBV6-2/TRBV6-3; CDR3 DNA: TGTGCCAGCAGTTACGGTCCGAGCCCCTCCTACGAGCAGTACTTC; CDR3 protein: CASSYGPSPSYEQYF
clone size: many; J gene: TRBJ1-5; D gene: TRBD1; V gene: TRBV28; CDR3 DNA: TGTGCCAGCAGTTCGGGACAGGGCGGGCAGCCCCAGCATTTT; CDR3 protein: CASSSGQGGQPQHF
clone size: few; J gene: TRBJ1-6; D gene: -; V gene: TRBV2; CDR3 DNA: TGTGCCAGCGTCGGCGAAAACTACTCACCCCTCCACTTT; CDR3 protein: CASVGENYSPLHF
clone size: many; J gene: TRBJ2-4; D gene: -; V gene: TRBV28; CDR3 DNA: TGTGCCAGCAGTTCATACCGGGCCATAACCCTAAACATTCAGTACTTC; CDR3 protein: CASSSYRAITLNIQYF
clone size: -; J gene: TRBJ2-5; D gene: -; V gene: TRBV25-1; CDR3 DNA: TGTGCCAGCAGTGAAGCTAGCGCCTGGGGGACCCAGTACTTC; CDR3 protein: CASSEASAWGTQYF
clone size: many; J gene: TRBJ2-2; D gene: -; V gene: TRBV2; CDR3 DNA: TGTGCCAGCTTCGCGCTGGGGGCAGGAGGGGAGCTGTTTTTT; CDR3 protein: CASFALGAGGELFF
clone size: many; J gene: TRBJ2-1; D gene: TRBD2; V gene: TRBV11-3; CDR3 DNA: TGTGCCAGCAGCAGACGGAGCGGGATGTACGTGGGCAATGAGCAGTTCTTC; CDR3 protein: CASSRRSGMYVGNEQFF
clone size: -; J gene: TRBJ2-1; D gene: TRBD2; V gene: TRBV28; CDR3 DNA: TGTGCCAGCAGTTCCCCCGAGCAGGGACTAGCGGGTGAGCAGTTCTTC; CDR3 protein: CASSSPEQGLAGEQFF
clone size: -; J gene: TRBJ1-2; D gene: TRBD1; V gene: TRBV3-1; CDR3 DNA: TGTGCCAGCAGCTTGGACAGGGTAGCCTATGGCTACACCTTC; CDR3 protein: CASSLDRVAYGYTF
clone size: many; J gene: TRBJ1-5; D gene: -; V gene: TRBV7-9; CDR3 DNA: TGTGCCAGCAGCCGGTCGGGTCAGCCCCAGCATTTT; CDR3 protein: CASSRSGQPQHF
clone size: -; J gene: TRBJ2-7; D gene: TRBD2; V gene: TRBV2; CDR3 DNA: TGTGCCAGCGGACTAGCGGGATTGTACGAGCAGTACTTC; CDR3 protein: CASGLAGLYEQYF
clone size: -; J gene: TRBJ2-1; D gene: TRBD2; V gene: TRBV14; CDR3 DNA: TGTGCCCGACAAGTAACCCCCTCGGCTAGCGGGATCGATGAGCAGTTCTTC; CDR3 protein: CARQVTPSASGIDEQFF
clone size: many; J gene: TRBJ2-7; D gene: -; V gene: TRBV28; CDR3 DNA: TGTGCCAGCAGTCGCCCACGGGACCCCCAGGGAGAGCAGTACTTC; CDR3 protein: CASSRPRDPQGEQYF
clone size: many; J gene: TRBJ2-7; D gene: TRBD2; V gene: TRBV5-1; CDR3 DNA: TGCGCCAGCAGCCCTATAGCGGGGAACTACGAGCAGTACTTC; CDR3 protein: CASSPIAGNYEQYF
clone size: -; J gene: TRBJ2-7; D gene: -; V gene: TRBV28; CDR3 DNA: TGTGCCACCAATAGGAGGGCCCTATCCTACGAGCAGTACTTC; CDR3 protein: CATNRRALSYEQYF
clone size: few; J gene: TRBJ2-5; D gene: -; V gene: TRBV24-1; CDR3 DNA: TGTGCCACCAGTGATTTCGAGGTAGGAGAGACCCAGTACTTC; CDR3 protein: CATSDFEVGETQYF
clone size: many; J gene: TRBJ2-7; D gene: TRBD1; V gene: TRBV30; CDR3 DNA: TGTGCCTGGAATCGCTGGGACAGGGGAGTCTACGAGCAGTACTTC; CDR3 protein: CAWNRWDRGVYEQYF
clone size: -; J gene: TRBJ1-6; D gene: -; V gene: TRBV12-3/TRBV12-4; CDR3 DNA: TGTGCCAGCAGTACGACCTTTTGGGAGCCTAGTTCACCCCTCCACTTT; CDR3 protein: CASSTTFWEPSSPLHF
clone size: few; J gene: TRBJ2-1; D gene: -; V gene: TRBV6-1; CDR3 DNA: TGTGCCAGCAGTGGCGAGGGGGTGGGGGTCTTAGGTTACAATGAGCAGTTCTTC; CDR3 protein: CASSGEGVGVLGYNEQFF
clone size: -; J gene: TRBJ1-2; D gene: -; V gene: TRBV6-2/TRBV6-3; CDR3 DNA: TGTGCCAGCAGTTTGTCATCCGGGCTCGGTGGCTACACCTTC; CDR3 protein: CASSLSSGLGGYTF
clone size: -; J gene: TRBJ2-7; D gene: -; V gene: TRBV28; CDR3 DNA: TGTGCCAGCAGGGCCTGGACAGCCTACGAGCAGTACTTC; CDR3 protein: CASRAWTAYEQYF
clone size: few; J gene: TRBJ1-1; D gene: TRBD1; V gene: TRBV6-2/TRBV6-3; CDR3 DNA: TGTGCCAGCAGTTACCTGACAGGGAGCACTGAAGCTTTCTTT; CDR3 protein: CASSYLTGSTEAFF
clone size: -; J gene: TRBJ1-3; D gene: -; V gene: TRBV18; CDR3 DNA: TGTGCCAGCTCACCATTGGGGGCCCCTGGAAACACCATATATTTT; CDR3 protein: CASSPLGAPGNTIYF
clone size: few; J gene: TRBJ2-7; D gene: -; V gene: TRBV20-1; CDR3 DNA: TGCAGTGCCGTAACAGGCCTCCGCTACGAGCAGTACTTC; CDR3 protein: CSAVTGLRYEQYF
clone size: many; J gene: TRBJ2-5; D gene: -; V gene: TRBV11-3; CDR3 DNA: TGTGCCAGCAGTCAAAAGACCCAGTACTTC; CDR3 protein: CASSQKTQYF
clone size: -; J gene: TRBJ2-7; D gene: -; V gene: TRBV18; CDR3 DNA: TGTGCCAGCTCACCAGCTAGCGAGACCATCTACGAGCAGTACTTC; CDR3 protein: CASSPASETIYEQYF
clone size: -; J gene: TRBJ1-1; D gene: -; V gene: TRBV24-1; CDR3 DNA: TGTGCCACCAGTTCCGGGATTCAGGCTTTCTTT; CDR3 protein: CATSSGIQAFF
clone size: -; J gene: TRBJ2-7; D gene: -; V gene: TRBV7-9; CDR3 DNA: TGTGCCAGCAGCCGTTCTGGCAGGGGACGGAGCCACGAGCAGTACTTC; CDR3 protein: CASSRSGRGRSHEQYF
clone size: many; J gene: TRBJ2-1; D gene: -; V gene: TRBV27; CDR3 DNA: TGTGCCAGCAGCCGCCTCGTAGGTGAGCAGTTCTTC; CDR3 protein: CASSRLVGEQFF
clone size: many; J gene: TRBJ2-7; D gene: -; V gene: TRBV12-3/TRBV12-4; CDR3 DNA: TGTGCCAGCAGTTTAAGAGGGGCAGGGACCTACGAGCAGTACTTC; CDR3 protein: CASSLRGAGTYEQYF
clone size: -; J gene: TRBJ2-5; D gene: -; V gene: TRBV29-1; CDR3 DNA: TGCAGCGTTGGGACCGATTCTACGAGCCAGTACTTC; CDR3 protein: CSVGTDSTSQYF